The rows below give T cell receptor beta chains drawn from one sample of a study of T cell responses to AZD1222 COVID-19 vaccine. TCRdb's table, derived via immunoSEQ multiplex PCR, lists solely in-frame clones and lacks some. The repertoire includes hundreds of thousands of clones, roughly 91% of them detected once, and about 1% sits in the top ten. Sample: peripheral blood, taken on day 0 of MenACWY control vaccination. These receptors came from an adult in good health. Each CDR3 is given with its conserved first and last residue. Each record gives: D gene, clone size, J gene, V gene, CDR3 protein, CDR3 DNA. D genes are given only for firm matches. Clone size is stated in some rows and not others, as once, few, many or a class when expanded.

d_gene: TRBD1; abundance: -; j_gene: TRBJ1-2; v_gene: TRBV3-1/TRBV3-2; CDR3aa: CASSRGTGGYTF; CDR3nt: TGTGCCAGCAGCCGCGGGACAGGCGGCTACACCTTC
d_gene: -; abundance: -; j_gene: TRBJ2-1; v_gene: TRBV6-2/TRBV6-3; CDR3aa: CASSYSEQSSSYNEQFF; CDR3nt: TGTGCCAGCAGTTACTCGGAACAGTCGAGCTCCTACAATGAGCAGTTCTTC
d_gene: TRBD1; abundance: -; j_gene: TRBJ1-6; v_gene: TRBV12-5; CDR3aa: CASGLLRVATGGTNSPLHF; CDR3nt: TGTGCTAGTGGTTTGCTCCGGGTAGCAACAGGGGGTACGAATTCACCCCTCCACTTT
d_gene: -; abundance: -; j_gene: TRBJ2-7; v_gene: TRBV4-1; CDR3aa: CASSLEGSYEQYF; CDR3nt: TGCGCCAGCAGTCTAGAAGGATCCTACGAGCAGTACTTC
d_gene: -; abundance: -; j_gene: TRBJ1-5; v_gene: TRBV5-1; CDR3aa: CASSLAAGNGQPQHF; CDR3nt: TGCGCCAGCAGCTTGGCGGCGGGGAACGGCCAGCCCCAGCATTTT
d_gene: -; abundance: -; j_gene: TRBJ1-5; v_gene: TRBV4-1; CDR3aa: CASSQDPGNNGQPQHF; CDR3nt: TGCGCCAGCAGCCAAGATCCGGGGAATAACGGGCAGCCCCAGCATTTT
d_gene: -; abundance: -; j_gene: TRBJ1-2; v_gene: TRBV18; CDR3aa: CASSPQQDYGYTF; CDR3nt: TGTGCCAGCTCACCTCAGCAAGACTATGGCTACACCTTC
d_gene: TRBD2; abundance: -; j_gene: TRBJ2-1; v_gene: TRBV7-2; CDR3aa: CASSSLAADRKQFF; CDR3nt: TGTGCCAGCAGCTCCCTAGCGGCCGATCGGAAGCAGTTCTTC
d_gene: TRBD1; abundance: few; j_gene: TRBJ1-1; v_gene: TRBV11-2; CDR3aa: CASSLRQGRTEAFF; CDR3nt: TGTGCCAGCAGCTTGCGACAGGGTCGGACTGAAGCTTTCTTT
d_gene: -; abundance: once; j_gene: TRBJ2-2; v_gene: TRBV10-2; CDR3aa: CASRAGTSNTGELFF; CDR3nt: TGCGCCAGCAGAGCGGGGACATCGAACACCGGGGAGCTGTTTTTT
d_gene: -; abundance: -; j_gene: TRBJ1-1; v_gene: TRBV21-1; CDR3aa: CASRRNPGRNTEAFF; CDR3nt: TGTGCCAGCCGCAGGAACCCAGGGAGGAACACTGAAGCTTTCTTT
d_gene: -; abundance: -; j_gene: TRBJ2-7; v_gene: TRBV2; CDR3aa: CASTERGYEQYF; CDR3nt: TGTGCCAGCACCGAGAGGGGTTACGAGCAGTACTTC
d_gene: -; abundance: -; j_gene: TRBJ1-5; v_gene: TRBV6-1; CDR3aa: CASSPKGDQPQHF; CDR3nt: TGTGCCAGCAGTCCCAAGGGGGATCAGCCCCAGCATTTT
d_gene: -; abundance: -; j_gene: TRBJ1-2; v_gene: TRBV9; CDR3aa: CASSTTGGRQYGYTF; CDR3nt: TGTGCCAGCAGCACAACAGGAGGGAGACAATATGGCTACACCTTC
d_gene: -; abundance: -; j_gene: TRBJ1-1; v_gene: TRBV30; CDR3aa: CAWSLWTENTEAFF; CDR3nt: TGTGCCTGGTCATTATGGACAGAAAACACTGAAGCTTTCTTT
d_gene: -; abundance: once; j_gene: TRBJ1-5; v_gene: TRBV7-2; CDR3aa: CASSLDPGTEQPQHF; CDR3nt: TGTGCCAGCAGCTTAGACCCCGGGACCGAGCAGCCCCAGCATTTT
d_gene: TRBD1; abundance: -; j_gene: TRBJ1-5; v_gene: TRBV28; CDR3aa: CASSSGTGGPQPQHF; CDR3nt: TGTGCCAGCAGTTCCGGGACAGGGGGCCCCCAGCCCCAGCATTTT
d_gene: -; abundance: -; j_gene: TRBJ2-7; v_gene: TRBV7-6; CDR3aa: CASSQFGTPNYEQYF; CDR3nt: TGTGCCAGCAGCCAATTCGGGACTCCTAACTACGAGCAGTACTTC
d_gene: -; abundance: once; j_gene: TRBJ1-2; v_gene: TRBV9; CDR3aa: CASSVQTSGLNYGYTF; CDR3nt: TGTGCCAGCAGCGTCCAAACCTCGGGGCTTAACTATGGCTACACCTTC
d_gene: -; abundance: -; j_gene: TRBJ1-6; v_gene: TRBV19; CDR3aa: CASSIDLGTSYNSPLHF; CDR3nt: TGTGCCAGTAGTATAGATCTGGGAACCTCCTATAATTCACCCCTCCACTTT
d_gene: -; abundance: -; j_gene: TRBJ1-2; v_gene: TRBV10-3; CDR3aa: CAISRGPDSASTF; CDR3nt: TGTGCCATCAGTCGGGGCCCCGACAGCGCTTCCACCTTC
d_gene: TRBD1; abundance: -; j_gene: TRBJ1-4; v_gene: TRBV5-4; CDR3aa: CASSSTGQSNEKLFF; CDR3nt: TGTGCCAGCAGCTCGACGGGACAGAGTAATGAAAAACTGTTTTTT
d_gene: -; abundance: -; j_gene: TRBJ1-1; v_gene: TRBV6-5; CDR3aa: CASSSTRDTEAFF; CDR3nt: TGTGCCAGCAGTTCTACCCGCGACACTGAAGCTTTCTTT
d_gene: -; abundance: -; j_gene: TRBJ2-5; v_gene: TRBV5-1; CDR3aa: CASRLGQHGETQYF; CDR3nt: TGCGCCAGCAGACTTGGACAGCACGGTGAGACCCAGTACTTC